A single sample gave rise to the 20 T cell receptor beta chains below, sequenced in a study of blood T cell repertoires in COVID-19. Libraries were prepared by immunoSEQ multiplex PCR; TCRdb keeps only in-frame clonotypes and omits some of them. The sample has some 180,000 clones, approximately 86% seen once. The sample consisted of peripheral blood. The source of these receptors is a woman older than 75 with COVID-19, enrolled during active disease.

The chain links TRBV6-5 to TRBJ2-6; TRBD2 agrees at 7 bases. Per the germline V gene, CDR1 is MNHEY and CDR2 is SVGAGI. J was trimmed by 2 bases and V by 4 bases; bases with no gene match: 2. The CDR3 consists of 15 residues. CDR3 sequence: CASSSGGAGANVLTF. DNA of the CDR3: TGTGCCAGCAGTTCGGGGGGAGCTGGGGCCAACGTCCTGACTTTC.

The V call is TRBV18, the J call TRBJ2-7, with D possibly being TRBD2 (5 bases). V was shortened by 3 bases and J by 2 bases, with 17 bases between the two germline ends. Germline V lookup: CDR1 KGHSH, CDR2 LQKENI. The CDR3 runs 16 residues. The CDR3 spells CASSPSAPTVAYEQYF. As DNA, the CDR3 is TGTGCCAGCTCACCTAGCGCGCCAACGGTGGCCTACGAGCAGTACTTC.

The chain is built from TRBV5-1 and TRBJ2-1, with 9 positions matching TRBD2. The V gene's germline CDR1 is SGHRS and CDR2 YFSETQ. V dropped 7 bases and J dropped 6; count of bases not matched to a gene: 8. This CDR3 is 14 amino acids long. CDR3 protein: CASAGLATTNEQFF. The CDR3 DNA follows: TGCGCCAGCGCAGGACTAGCGACGACCAATGAGCAGTTCTTC.

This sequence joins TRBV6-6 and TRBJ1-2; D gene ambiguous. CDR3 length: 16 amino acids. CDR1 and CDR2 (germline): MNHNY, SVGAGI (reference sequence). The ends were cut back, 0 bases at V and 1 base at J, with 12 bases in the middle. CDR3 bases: TGTGCCAGCAGTTACTCGTTGGGAGGGAGTAACTATGGCTACACCTTC. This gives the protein CASSYSLGGSNYGYTF.

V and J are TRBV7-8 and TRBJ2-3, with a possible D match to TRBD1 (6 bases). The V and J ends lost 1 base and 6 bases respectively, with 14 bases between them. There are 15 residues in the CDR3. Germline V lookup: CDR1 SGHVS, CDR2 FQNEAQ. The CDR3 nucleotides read TGTGCCAGCAGCTTAGGCCCAGGGGTACGCGATACGCAGTATTTT. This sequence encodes CASSLGPGVRDTQYF.

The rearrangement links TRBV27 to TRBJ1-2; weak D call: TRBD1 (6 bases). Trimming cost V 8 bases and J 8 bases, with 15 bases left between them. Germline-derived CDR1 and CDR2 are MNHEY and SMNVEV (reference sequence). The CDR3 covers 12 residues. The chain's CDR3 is CASGDRMRGYTF. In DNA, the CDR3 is TGTGCCAGCGGCGACAGGATGCGGGGCTACACCTTC.

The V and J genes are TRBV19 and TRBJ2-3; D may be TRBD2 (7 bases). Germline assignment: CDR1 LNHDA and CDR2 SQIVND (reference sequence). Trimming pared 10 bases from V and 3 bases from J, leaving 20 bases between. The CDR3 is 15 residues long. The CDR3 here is CATTGGGALTDTQYF. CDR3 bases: TGTGCCACCACCGGAGGGGGGGCCTTAACAGATACGCAGTATTTT.

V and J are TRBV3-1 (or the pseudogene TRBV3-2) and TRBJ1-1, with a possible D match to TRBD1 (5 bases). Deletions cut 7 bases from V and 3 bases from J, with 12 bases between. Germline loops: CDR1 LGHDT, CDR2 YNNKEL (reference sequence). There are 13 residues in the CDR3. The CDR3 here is CASTSTGDTEAFF. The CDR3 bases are TGTGCCAGCACTTCCACAGGAGACACTGAAGCTTTCTTT.

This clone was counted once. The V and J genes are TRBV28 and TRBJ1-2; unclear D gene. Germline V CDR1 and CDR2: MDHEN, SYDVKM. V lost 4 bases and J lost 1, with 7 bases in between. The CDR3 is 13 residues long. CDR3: CASSWGDNYGYTF. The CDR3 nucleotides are TGTGCCAGCAGTTGGGGAGATAACTATGGCTACACCTTC.

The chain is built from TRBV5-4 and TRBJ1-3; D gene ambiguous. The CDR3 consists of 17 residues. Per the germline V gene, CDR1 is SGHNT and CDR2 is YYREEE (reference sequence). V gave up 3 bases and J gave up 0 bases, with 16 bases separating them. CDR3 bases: TGTGCCAGCAGCTACCGGGAAATTCAAATCTCTGGAAACACCATATATTTT. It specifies CASSYREIQISGNTIYF.

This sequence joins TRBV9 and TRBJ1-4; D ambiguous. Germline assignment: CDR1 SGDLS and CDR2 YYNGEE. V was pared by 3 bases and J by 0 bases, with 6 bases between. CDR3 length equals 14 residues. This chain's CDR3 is CASSDGTTNEKLFF. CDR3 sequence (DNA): TGTGCCAGCAGCGACGGGACAACTAATGAAAAACTGTTTTTT.

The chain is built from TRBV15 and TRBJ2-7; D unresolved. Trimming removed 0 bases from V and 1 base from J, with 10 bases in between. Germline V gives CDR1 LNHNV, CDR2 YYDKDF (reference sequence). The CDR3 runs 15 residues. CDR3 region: CATSRDGPGSYEQYF. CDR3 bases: TGTGCCACCAGCAGAGATGGGCCAGGATCCTACGAGCAGTACTTC.

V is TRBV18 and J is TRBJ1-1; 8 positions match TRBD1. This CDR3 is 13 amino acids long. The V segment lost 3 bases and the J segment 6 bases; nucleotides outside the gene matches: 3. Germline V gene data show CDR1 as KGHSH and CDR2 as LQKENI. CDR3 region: CASSPRTGSEAFF. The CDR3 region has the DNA TGTGCCAGCTCACCGCGGACAGGGTCTGAAGCTTTCTTT.

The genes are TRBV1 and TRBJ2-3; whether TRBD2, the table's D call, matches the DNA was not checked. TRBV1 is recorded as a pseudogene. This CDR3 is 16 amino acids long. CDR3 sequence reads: CTSSQAGTQCADTQYF. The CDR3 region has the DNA TGCACCAGCAGCCAAGCTGGGACTCAATGCGCAGATACGCAGTATTTT.

This chain's CDR3 is CASSSGGTGTDTQYF. CDR3 nucleotide sequence: TGCGCCAGCAGCTCGGGCGGGACTGGCACAGATACGCAGTATTTT. The chain is built from TRBV5-1 and TRBJ2-3; D is possibly TRBD2 (6 bases). Trimming took off 3 bases at V and 1 base at J, with 12 bases between the two ends. Germline CDR1 reads SGHRS; CDR2 reads YFSETQ. The CDR3 has 15 amino acids.

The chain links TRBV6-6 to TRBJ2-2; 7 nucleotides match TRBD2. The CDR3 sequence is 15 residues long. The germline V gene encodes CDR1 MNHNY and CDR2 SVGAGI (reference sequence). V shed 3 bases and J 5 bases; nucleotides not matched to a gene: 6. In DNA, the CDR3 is TGTGCCAGCAGTTATCGCCAGCGGGGTACCGGGGAGCTGTTTTTT. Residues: CASSYRQRGTGELFF.

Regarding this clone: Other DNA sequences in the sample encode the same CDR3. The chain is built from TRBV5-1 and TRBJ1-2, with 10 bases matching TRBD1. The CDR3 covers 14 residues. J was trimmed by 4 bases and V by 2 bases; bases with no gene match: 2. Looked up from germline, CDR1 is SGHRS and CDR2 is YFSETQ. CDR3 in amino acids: CASSLGQGVYGYTF. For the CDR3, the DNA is TGCGCCAGCAGCTTAGGACAGGGGGTCTATGGCTACACCTTC.

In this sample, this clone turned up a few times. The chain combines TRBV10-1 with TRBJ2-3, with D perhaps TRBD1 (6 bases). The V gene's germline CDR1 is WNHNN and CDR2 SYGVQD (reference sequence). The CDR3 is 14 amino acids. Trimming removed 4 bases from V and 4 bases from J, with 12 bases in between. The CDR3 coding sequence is TGCGCCAGCAGTGTACAGGGAATTGCAGATACGCAGTATTTT. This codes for CASSVQGIADTQYF.

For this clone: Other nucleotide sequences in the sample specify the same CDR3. CDR3 amino acids: CASSPDSPNQPQHF. The CDR3 coding sequence is TGCGCCAGCAGCCCGGACAGCCCAAATCAGCCCCAGCATTTT. J is TRBJ1-5 and V is TRBV5-1; possible D gene TRBD1, 6 bases. The V and J ends lost 4 bases and 4 bases respectively, with 12 bases between them. The germline V gene encodes CDR1 SGHRS and CDR2 YFSETQ. The CDR3 runs 14 residues. The full variable domain, its missing parts supplied by reference TRBV5-1 and TRBJ1-5, is KAGVTQTPRYLIKTRGQQVTLSCSPISGHRSVSWYQQTPGQGLQFLFEYFSETQRNKGNFPGRFSGRQFSNSRSEMNVSTLELGDSALYLCASSPDSPNQPQHFGDGTRLSIL.

The CDR3 reads CASSFNRLGYTF. The CDR3 coding sequence is TGTGCCAGCAGTTTCAACAGGCTTGGCTACACCTTC. This chain joins TRBV12-3 or TRBV12-4 and TRBJ1-2; possibly TRBD1 for D (5 bases). The CDR3 length is 12 residues. The germline V and J ends were trimmed by 3 bases and 7 bases, with 9 bases remaining between them.